These 24 T cell receptor beta chains share one sample of origin, sequenced in a study of T cell repertoires in cytomegalovirus infection. TCRdb called the reads again in MiXCR, with one record for every CDR3 protein. The profile covers a few hundred thousand distinct CDR3 sequences, with over 15% appearing a single time and over 40% taken by the ten largest. Sequencing was done on a sample of CD8+ T cells from PBMCs. The receptors stem from a human donor in good health (CMV status not recorded). Some clones in this sample may be carry-over from other donors' samples.

This clonotype has at least ten counts. The rearrangement links TRBV11-2 to TRBJ2-1; the D gene could be TRBD1 or TRBD2 (5 bases each). Germline lookup yields CDR1 SGHAT and CDR2 FQNNGV. The CDR3 is made up of 14 amino acids. The germline V and J ends were trimmed by 2 bases and 15 bases, with 20 bases remaining between them. CDR3 loop: CASSLNEARDVWFF. The CDR3 DNA follows: TGTGCCAGCAGCTTAAACGAGGCGAGGGACGTATGGTTCTTC.

This clonotype was seen many times. The chain has TRBV7-2 and TRBJ2-7; 10 bases match TRBD1. Looked up from germline, CDR1 is SGHTA and CDR2 is FQGNSA. CDR3 length: 14 amino acids. After removal of 7 bases from V and 4 bases from J, the junction contained 7 bases not matched to a gene. The CDR3 DNA reads TGTGCCAGCATCTCGGGGGACAGGGGTTACGAGCAGTACTTC. It is translated as CASISGDRGYEQYF. Using reference TRBV7-2 and TRBJ2-7 for the parts outside the CDR3, the full variable domain is GAGVSQSPSNKVTEKGKDVELRCDPISGHTALYWYRQSLGQGLEFLIYFQGNSAPDKSGLPSDRFSAERTGGSVSTLTIQRTQQEDSAVYLCASISGDRGYEQYFGPGTRLTVT.

This clonotype was observed at least ten times. The chain combines TRBV7-2 with TRBJ1-5; 10 nucleotides agree with TRBD1. V trimming: 5 bases; J trimming: 0 bases; junction bases outside the gene matches: 13. CDR1 and CDR2 from the germline V gene are SGHTA and FQGNSA. This CDR3 spans 19 amino acids. This CDR3 reads CASSAYGTGASYSNQPQHF. In nucleotides, the CDR3 is TGTGCCAGCAGCGCCTACGGGACAGGGGCGAGCTATAGCAATCAGCCCCAGCATTTT.

This clonotype has a count of ten or more. The J gene is TRBJ1-1, the V gene TRBV7-9, with D uncertain. The CDR3 covers 13 residues. Germline lookup yields CDR1 SEHNR and CDR2 FQNEAQ (reference sequence). Trimming took 3 bases from V and 3 from J, leaving 8 bases between them. In DNA form, the CDR3 reads TGTGCCAGCAGCTTTACCATTGACACTGAAGCTTTCTTT. This gives the protein CASSFTIDTEAFF.

The V and J genes are TRBV7-9 and TRBJ2-1; D gene unclear. Germline CDR1 reads SEHNR; CDR2 reads FQNEAQ (reference sequence). This CDR3 has 12 amino acids. V lost 2 bases to trimming and J lost 6 bases, with 5 bases between them. The CDR3 nucleotides are TGTGCCAGCAGCTTATCCAGCAATGAGCAGTTCTTC. Translation gives CASSLSSNEQFF.

This clonotype has at least ten counts. The chain carries TRBV7-8 and TRBJ2-7; D is undetermined. Trimming took off 3 bases at V and 6 bases at J, with 15 bases between the two ends. The CDR3 totals 14 residues. The germline CDR1 and CDR2 sequences are SGHVS and FQNEAQ. The CDR3 is CASSLRELDTEQYF. The CDR3 DNA follows: TGTGCCAGCAGCTTGCGAGAGCTAGATACCGAGCAGTACTTC.

In its sample, this clonotype was seen a few times. The chain uses TRBV7-9 and TRBJ2-7; the D gene is possibly TRBD1 (6 bases). V shed 5 bases and J shed 9 bases, with 20 bases lying between them. The CDR3 is made up of 14 amino acids. Germline CDR1 is SEHNR and CDR2 is FQNEAQ (reference sequence). The CDR3 loop reads CASSETGTPIWQYF. In DNA form, the CDR3 reads TGTGCCAGCAGCGAAACCGGGACACCCATTTGGCAGTACTTC.

The chain joins TRBV7-9 to TRBJ1-2; possibly TRBD1 for D (6 bases). CDR3 size: 14 residues. Germline V gene lookup returns CDR1 SEHNR and CDR2 FQNEAQ (reference sequence). V gave up 6 bases and J gave up 2 bases, with 13 bases separating them. Here the CDR3 DNA reads TGTGCCAGCAGTCCAGGGGCCAGAAACTATGGCTACACCTTC. It encodes CASSPGARNYGYTF.

The sample holds a few counts of this clonotype. The chain couples TRBV20-1 to TRBJ1-1; possible D gene TRBD1, 6 bases. CDR3 length equals 14 residues. Germline lookup yields CDR1 DFQATT and CDR2 SNEGSKA (reference sequence). V was clipped by 3 bases and J by 4 bases, with 15 bases between them. The CDR3 DNA is TGCAGTGCTAGGCGACAGGATGCGGGCACTGAAGCTTTCTTT. This codes for CSARRQDAGTEAFF.

This clonotype was seen a few times. This rearrangement joins TRBV6-5 to TRBJ2-1, with 9 bases lining up with TRBD2. CDR1 and CDR2 (germline): MNHEY, SVGAGI. There are 14 residues in the CDR3. J gave up 0 bases and V 6 bases, and 0 bases lay outside the gene matches. The DNA of the CDR3 is TGTGCCAGCAGGCGGGGGGGCTCCTACAATGAGCAGTTCTTC. Translating gives CASRRGGSYNEQFF.

In its sample, this clonotype was seen many times. J is TRBJ1-1 and V is TRBV7-8; possible D gene TRBD1, 5 bases. The CDR3 has 14 residues. V lost 4 bases and J 6 bases, leaving 15 bases between the germline ends. Germline-derived CDR1 and CDR2 are SGHVS and FQNEAQ. The CDR3 DNA is TGTGCCAGCAGCTGGCGGGGCTCAAGCGCTGAAGCTTTCTTT. Translated, it gives CASSWRGSSAEAFF.

This clonotype was counted a few times. This chain links TRBV6-1 with TRBJ2-3; maybe TRBD1 (5 bases). The CDR3 consists of 15 residues. Germline V gene data show CDR1 as MNHNS and CDR2 as SASEGT. Trimming left V 5 bases short and J 1 base short, with 13 bases between. CDR3 residues: CASSPRVTGTDTQYF. The CDR3 DNA reads as TGTGCCAGCAGTCCCAGGGTTACTGGCACAGATACGCAGTATTTT.

In its sample, this clonotype was seen many times. The germline gene is not matched at one end of the junction; a read error may be the cause. The chain couples TRBV7-7 to TRBJ2-5; D is perhaps TRBD2 (5 bases). Germline V lookup: CDR1 SSHAT, CDR2 FNYEAQ (reference sequence). This CDR3 is 15 amino acids long. The CDR3 nucleotides read TGTGCTAGCAGCCCCGGGGTGTCTAGAGAAGAGACCCAGTACTTC. It codes for CASSPGVSREETQYF.

This clonotype was counted at least ten times. The rearrangement joins TRBV7-8 to TRBJ1-1, with D maybe TRBD1 (6 bases). V lost 5 bases and J 1 base, leaving 17 bases between the germline ends. Germline V gene data show CDR1 as SGHVS and CDR2 as FQNEAQ. The CDR3 has 16 amino acids. CDR3 residues: CASSPLPGAENTEAFF. In DNA, the CDR3 is TGTGCCAGCAGCCCACTCCCAGGGGCTGAGAACACTGAAGCTTTCTTT.

This clonotype has a handful of counts. The chain uses TRBV6-2 or TRBV6-3 and TRBJ2-5; D remains unclear. The CDR3 contains 16 residues. The germline V gene has CDR1 MNHEY and CDR2 SVGEGT. Between the trimmed V and J ends, which lost 2 bases and 5 bases, there was a span of 18 bases. In nucleotides, the CDR3 is TGTGCCAGCAGTTACATCGACGGCAGGCCCGGGGAGACCCAGTACTTC. Protein: CASSYIDGRPGETQYF.

This chain connects TRBV5-1 to TRBJ2-5, with TRBD2 matching over 12 bases. Germline V gene sequence: CDR1 SGHRS, CDR2 YFSETQ. The CDR3 runs 15 residues. J was trimmed by 4 bases and V by 2 bases; bases with no gene match: 3. The CDR3 is CASSFASGGGETQYF. The CDR3 DNA is TGCGCCAGCAGCTTCGCTAGCGGGGGGGGAGAGACCCAGTACTTC.

There are a few counts of this clonotype. This rearrangement joins TRBV20-1 to TRBJ1-2; tentatively, D is TRBD1 (5 bases). V gave up 5 bases and J gave up 3 bases, with 25 bases separating them. CDR1 is DFQATT and CDR2 is SNEGSKA in the germline V gene (reference sequence). The CDR3 runs 17 residues. CDR3 sequence reads: CSARPERRGTLHYGYTF. DNA of the CDR3: TGCAGTGCTCGACCCGAGCGACGGGGGACCCTGCACTATGGCTACACCTTC.

There are many counts of this clonotype. The rearrangement uses TRBV7-2 and TRBJ1-3; D unclear. The germline gives CDR1 SGHTA, CDR2 FQGNSA. The length of the CDR3 is 14 residues. Trimming removed 5 bases from V and 0 bases from J, with 8 bases in between. CDR3 sequence: CASSTRSSGNTIYF. The CDR3 DNA reads TGTGCCAGCAGCACAAGGTCCTCTGGAAACACCATATATTTT.

As regards this clonotype: A much larger clone lies a single base off, so this may be a read error. V and J are TRBV12-3 or TRBV12-4 and TRBJ2-7; possibly TRBD1 for D (6 bases). The CDR3 is made up of 16 amino acids. In DNA form, the CDR3 reads TGTGCCAGCAGTTCGGGAACAGGGCCAGCCTCCCACGAGCAGTACTTC. Protein product: CASSSGTGPASHEQYF.

Ten or more counts support this clonotype. The DNA for the CDR3 is TGCGCCAGCACCTCGGGGGGCGGCTACAATGAGCAGTTCTTC. This translates into CASTSGGGYNEQFF. The chain uses TRBV5-1 and TRBJ2-1; D possibly corresponds to TRBD2 (7 bases). Trimming shortened V by 6 bases and J by 3 bases, and 13 bases separated the two germline ends. This CDR3 has 14 amino acids. Looked up from germline, CDR1 is SGHRS and CDR2 is YFSETQ.

This clonotype has a count of ten or more. The chain carries TRBV7-2 and TRBJ1-1; D is undetermined. This CDR3 region has 15 residues. Germline V gene sequence: CDR1 SGHTA, CDR2 FQGNSA. Trimming took off 2 bases at V and 0 bases at J, with 10 bases between the two ends. CDR3 bases: TGTGCCAGCAGCTTAAGGCAGAACATGAACACTGAAGCTTTCTTT. It is translated as CASSLRQNMNTEAFF.

This sequence joins TRBV6-5 and TRBJ2-7; D not certain. V was trimmed by 3 bases and J by 0 bases, leaving 6 bases between them. From germline, CDR1 is MNHEY and CDR2 SVGAGI. The CDR3 has 13 amino acids. CDR3 sequence reads: CASSYDPSYEQYF. DNA of the CDR3: TGTGCCAGCAGTTATGACCCCTCCTACGAGCAGTACTTC.

There are many counts of this clonotype. The genes are TRBV5-4 and TRBJ1-1; no reliable D call. The CDR3 covers 13 residues. Trimming took off 4 bases at V and 0 bases at J, with 7 bases between the two ends. Germline CDR1 reads SGHNT; CDR2 reads YYREEE (reference sequence). The CDR3 nucleotides read TGTGCCAGCAGCCGTAGCGTGAACACTGAAGCTTTCTTT. Amino acids: CASSRSVNTEAFF.

This clonotype has a count of ten or more. An end of the junction does not agree with germline; a read error may underlie this. This chain connects TRBV6-5 to TRBJ2-1; D uncertain. CDR1 and CDR2 from the germline V gene are MNHEY and SVGAGI. The CDR3 is made up of 13 amino acids. The CDR3: CASSYSSSHEEFF. In DNA form, the CDR3 reads TGTGCCAGCAGTTACTCAAGTTCCCATGAGGAGTTCTTC.